Presented here are 30 T cell receptor beta chains from one specimen sequenced in a study of blood T cell repertoires in COVID-19. Repertoires were generated with immunoSEQ multiplex PCR, while TCRdb's copy carries only in-frame clones and drops some. This table holds approximately 150,000 clones, under 90% found once. Sequencing input: PBMCs or T cells enriched from blood (not recorded which). These receptors came from a man between 60 and 75 years old who had recovered from COVID-19.

This clone was observed a handful of times. The J gene is TRBJ2-1, the V gene TRBV5-4, with 8 bases lining up with TRBD1. The CDR3 consists of 14 residues. Germline values: CDR1 SGHNT, CDR2 YYREEE (reference sequence). Unmatched junction bases numbered 4, after V lost 4 bases and J lost 4 bases. CDR3 nucleotide sequence: TGTGCCAGCAGCCGGACAGGGCCGTACAATGAGCAGTTCTTC. This codes for CASSRTGPYNEQFF.

V usage is TRBV11-1 and J usage is TRBJ2-2; D is perhaps TRBD2 (6 bases). Germline V gives CDR1 SGHAT, CDR2 FQDESV (reference sequence). The CDR3 is 16 amino acids. V was shortened by 7 bases and J by 0 bases, with 15 bases between the two germline ends. The CDR3 bases are TGTGCCAGCACCTCCAGCCGGGGGACGAACACCGGGGAGCTGTTTTTT. This gives the protein CASTSSRGTNTGELFF.

The genes are TRBV5-8 and TRBJ2-5, with D unclear. Trimming stripped 1 base from V and 2 bases from J, with 9 bases between. The CDR3 sequence is 14 residues long. Per the germline V gene, CDR1 is SGHTS and CDR2 is YDEGEE. This chain's CDR3 is CASSLKSVQETQYF. DNA for the CDR3: TGTGCCAGCAGCTTGAAGTCGGTACAAGAGACCCAGTACTTC.

The rearrangement joins TRBV28 to TRBJ2-2; TRBD2 might be the D (6 bases). The CDR3 is 19 residues long. Trimming cost V 1 base and J 0 bases, with 18 bases left between them. Germline CDR1 and CDR2: MDHEN and SYDVKM. CDR3 nucleotide sequence: TGTGCCAGCAGTTTATTGGGCGGGGCCCGGGCAGCGAACACCGGGGAGCTGTTTTTT. The encoded protein is CASSLLGGARAANTGELFF.

The V and J genes are TRBV10-3 and TRBJ2-7; the match to TRBD1 covers 8 bases. This CDR3 is built from 13 residues. V dropped 8 bases and J dropped 2; count of bases not matched to a gene: 5. Germline values: CDR1 ENHRY, CDR2 SYGVKD. CDR3 sequence (DNA): TGTGCCATCGCGGGACAGGCGACCTACGAGCAGTACTTC. It yields the protein CAIAGQATYEQYF.

The count of this clone is one. The DNA of the CDR3 is TGTGCCAGCAGTACATCCGGGACAGCCTCCTACGAGCAGTACTTC. It codes for CASSTSGTASYEQYF. The chain employs TRBV28 and TRBJ2-7; 7 bases align to TRBD1. Per the germline V gene, CDR1 is MDHEN and CDR2 is SYDVKM. The CDR3 covers 15 residues. V gave up 5 bases and J gave up 0 bases; unmatched junction bases: 7.

The J gene is TRBJ1-4, the V gene TRBV28, with 8 bases identical to TRBD1. The CDR3 sequence is 15 residues long. Germline V CDR1 and CDR2: MDHEN, SYDVKM. Unmatched junction bases numbered 8, after V lost 4 bases and J lost 7 bases. The CDR3 sequence: CASSSPGGQGEKLFF. DNA for the CDR3: TGTGCCAGCAGTTCCCCAGGGGGCCAAGGTGAAAAACTGTTTTTT.

The chain is built from TRBV19 and TRBJ1-4; D is unresolved. The germline V and J ends were trimmed by 5 bases and 1 base, with 11 bases remaining between them. Germline CDR1 reads LNHDA; CDR2 reads SQIVND (reference sequence). CDR3 length: 15 residues. In nucleotides, the CDR3 is TGTGCCAGTAGTGCACGACAAGGAACTAATGAAAAACTGTTTTTT. Translation gives CASSARQGTNEKLFF.

There are many counts of this clone. V and J are TRBV6-4 and TRBJ2-1; 9 bases agree with TRBD1. V gave up 6 bases and J gave up 7 bases; unmatched junction bases: 10. Germline CDR1 is MRHNA and CDR2 is SNTAGT. This CDR3 comprises 15 residues. CDR3 loop: CASSARQGGSNEQFF. The CDR3 coding sequence is TGTGCCAGCAGCGCCAGACAGGGGGGAAGTAATGAGCAGTTCTTC.

This sequence joins TRBV13 and TRBJ2-1; perhaps TRBD2 as D (6 bases). The CDR3 covers 14 residues. The ends were cut back, 8 bases at V and 3 bases at J, with 14 bases in the middle. Germline V gene lookup returns CDR1 PRHDT and CDR2 FYEKMQ (reference sequence). The CDR3 bases are TGTGCCAGCGAGCGGGCCACTTACTACAATGAGCAGTTCTTC. It codes for CASERATYYNEQFF. Supplemented by reference TRBV13 and TRBJ2-1, the full variable domain reads AAGVIQSPRHLIKEKRETATLKCYPIPRHDTVYWYQQGPGQDPQFLISFYEKMQSDKGSIPDRFSAQQFSDYHSELNMSSLELGDSALYFCASERATYYNEQFFGPGTRLTVL.

This clone was recorded a few times. This sequence joins TRBV7-3 and TRBJ2-2; D is possibly TRBD1 (6 bases). The CDR3 runs 13 residues. V was cut by 5 bases and J by 4 bases, with 8 bases left in between. Looked up from germline, CDR1 is SGHTA and CDR2 is FQGTGA. The chain's CDR3 is CASSPGVTGELFF. CDR3 nucleotide sequence: TGTGCCAGCAGCCCAGGGGTCACCGGGGAGCTGTTTTTT.

Only one count was recorded for this clone. V is TRBV4-2 and J is TRBJ2-7, with 7 bases identical to TRBD1. The CDR3 is 15 amino acids. Looked up from germline, CDR1 is LGHNA and CDR2 is YNFKEQ. With V trimmed by 0 bases and J by 2 bases, 4 bases remained unmatched. The CDR3 DNA reads TGTGCCAGCAGCCAAGAAGGGACAGACGCCTACGAGCAGTACTTC. It specifies CASSQEGTDAYEQYF.

The sample holds a few counts of this clone. The V gene is TRBV19, the J gene TRBJ2-7, with D uncertain. The ends were cut back, 3 bases at V and 5 bases at J, with 5 bases in the middle. The CDR3 sequence is 11 residues long. Germline CDR1 is LNHDA and CDR2 is SQIVND (reference sequence). This chain's CDR3 is CASSIRNEQYF. The CDR3 bases are TGTGCCAGTAGTATCAGAAACGAGCAGTACTTC.

This clone appeared a single time. V and J are TRBV28 and TRBJ1-3, with D unclear. The length of the CDR3 is 15 residues. Trimming removed 6 bases from V and 4 bases from J, with 16 bases in between. Germline CDR1 and CDR2: MDHEN and SYDVKM. The CDR3 sequence: CASSITFTQGNTIYF. The CDR3 nucleotides read TGTGCCAGCAGCATAACATTTACGCAAGGAAACACCATATATTTT.

The chain joins TRBV7-9 to TRBJ2-7; D unresolved. V lost 4 bases to trimming and J lost 7 bases, with 17 bases between them. The length of the CDR3 is 14 residues. CDR1 and CDR2 from the germline V gene are SEHNR and FQNEAQ (reference sequence). The CDR3 DNA follows: TGTGCCAGCAGCTCAACAACCCCAAACGGGGAGCAGTACTTC. As protein: CASSSTTPNGEQYF.

The CDR3 DNA is TGCGCCAGCAGCTTGGGAGACAGGGGATCCCATACTGAAGCTTTCTTT. Translation gives CASSLGDRGSHTEAFF. The chain links TRBV5-1 to TRBJ1-1; the match to TRBD1 covers 8 bases. J gave up 5 bases and V 0 bases, and 9 bases lay outside the gene matches. Germline V gives CDR1 SGHRS, CDR2 YFSETQ. The length of the CDR3 is 16 residues.

The genes are TRBV18 and TRBJ1-5; TRBD1 is a possible D gene (5 bases). The V end lost 5 bases, the J end lost 1 base, and 12 bases lay between the germline ends. This CDR3 spans 15 amino acids. Per germline, CDR1 KGHSH and CDR2 LQKENI. The CDR3 loop is CASSAQGNSNQPQHF. Here the CDR3 DNA reads TGTGCCAGCTCAGCCCAGGGTAACAGCAATCAGCCCCAGCATTTT.

The chain couples TRBV6-5 to TRBJ2-1; TRBD2 matches 7 bases. J lost 4 bases, V lost 6 bases, and 9 bases had no gene match. CDR3 size: 15 residues. The germline gives CDR1 MNHEY, CDR2 SVGAGI. The CDR3 loop reads CASRTRGTLYNEQFF. The CDR3 DNA follows: TGTGCCAGCAGGACGCGGGGGACCTTGTACAATGAGCAGTTCTTC.

This clone occurred once. The chain recombines TRBV29-1 with TRBJ1-2; no reliable D call. The CDR3 is 12 residues long. Deletions cut 4 bases from V and 8 bases from J, with 14 bases between. Germline CDR1 is SQVTM and CDR2 is ANQGSEA. The DNA for the CDR3 is TGCAGCGTTGTCGTGGGCGTAGAAGGCTACACCTTC. Translating it yields CSVVVGVEGYTF.

The rearrangement links TRBV4-2 to TRBJ1-5; unclear D gene. Germline lookup yields CDR1 LGHNA and CDR2 YNFKEQ. Trimming removed 9 bases from V and 3 bases from J, with 12 bases in between. The CDR3 is made up of 13 amino acids. The CDR3 sequence: CASTKGDNQPQHF. The CDR3 coding sequence is TGTGCCAGTACCAAGGGAGACAATCAGCCCCAGCATTTT.

The chain is built from TRBV5-1 and TRBJ1-1, with TRBD1 identical over 7 bases. Germline CDR1 SGHRS, CDR2 YFSETQ. The V gene end was trimmed by 0 bases and the J gene end by 4 bases; junction bases not matched to a gene: 3. The length of the CDR3 is 14 residues. The CDR3 nucleotides are TGCGCCAGCAGCTTGGTTTGGGACAGCACTGAAGCTTTCTTT. Its protein product is CASSLVWDSTEAFF. Based on the CDR3 plus reference TRBV5-1 and TRBJ1-1, the full variable domain is KAGVTQTPRYLIKTRGQQVTLSCSPISGHRSVSWYQQTPGQGLQFLFEYFSETQRNKGNFPGRFSGRQFSNSRSEMNVSTLELGDSALYLCASSLVWDSTEAFFGQGTRLTVV.

The CDR3 reads CSARPGQGATF. As DNA, the CDR3 is TGCAGTGCTAGACCGGGACAGGGAGCCACCTTC. The genes are TRBV20-1 and TRBJ1-2; 9 bases are a match to TRBD1. The germline V gene encodes CDR1 DFQATT and CDR2 SNEGSKA (reference sequence). Germline trimming cut 2 bases from V and 13 bases from J; bases unmatched to any gene: 5. The CDR3 runs to 11 residues.

The chain uses TRBV10-3 and TRBJ1-1; TRBD1 matches 10 bases. Looked up from germline, CDR1 is ENHRY and CDR2 is SYGVKD. CDR3 length equals 15 residues. Trimming at V came to 8 bases and at J to 7 bases, leaving 13 bases not matched to a gene. CDR3 nucleotides: TGTGCCATCTCCCCCCCCCGACAGGGGGCTGGTGAAGCTTTCTTT. It codes for CAISPPRQGAGEAFF.

This sequence joins TRBV9 and TRBJ1-1, with 7 bases aligning to TRBD1. Germline loops: CDR1 SGDLS, CDR2 YYNGEE. The CDR3 spans 12 residues. With V trimmed by 3 bases and J by 7 bases, 3 bases remained unmatched. The CDR3 sequence: CASSGRDSEAFF. DNA of the CDR3: TGTGCCAGCAGCGGACGGGACAGTGAAGCTTTCTTT.

This clone was recorded once. The V gene is TRBV7-3, the J gene TRBJ1-2; the match to TRBD1 covers 7 bases. This CDR3 region has 14 residues. Unmatched junction bases numbered 8, after V lost 6 bases and J lost 4 bases. CDR1 SGHTA and CDR2 FQGTGA come from the germline V gene. For the CDR3, the DNA is TGTGCCAGCAGTCGCACTCAGGGGGTCTATGGCTACACCTTC. The encoded protein is CASSRTQGVYGYTF.

The chain combines TRBV12-3 or TRBV12-4 with TRBJ2-7, with 7 bases matching TRBD1. V dropped 6 bases and J dropped 1; count of bases not matched to a gene: 3. The CDR3 spans 13 residues. In DNA form, the CDR3 reads TGTGCCAGCAGCAGGGACAGTTCCTACGAGCAGTACTTC. As protein: CASSRDSSYEQYF.

This clone showed up just a few times. The chain recombines TRBV28 with TRBJ2-3, with TRBD2 matching over 7 bases. V shed 11 bases and J 3 bases; nucleotides not matched to a gene: 8. In germline, CDR1 is MDHEN, CDR2 SYDVKM. CDR3 length: 13 residues. CDR3 protein: CAGRGGGTDTQYF. The CDR3 DNA reads TGTGCCGGGCGCGGGGGAGGGACAGATACGCAGTATTTT.

The chain carries TRBV20-1 and TRBJ2-7; tentative D call: TRBD2 (5 bases). The V gene's germline CDR1 is DFQATT and CDR2 SNEGSKA (reference sequence). The CDR3 extends over 11 amino acids. The V gene lost 3 bases and the J gene lost 7 bases, with 10 bases spanning the gap. CDR3 DNA sequence: TGCAGTGCTAGTAGGCGAGGGGAGCAGTACTTC. It codes for CSASRRGEQYF.

J is TRBJ2-1 and V is TRBV2; 8 bases match TRBD2. V shed 0 bases and J 10 bases; nucleotides not matched to a gene: 17. In germline, CDR1 is SNHLY, CDR2 FYNNEI. CDR3 length: 18 residues. DNA for the CDR3: TGTGCCAGCAGTGAAGCGGACCCGGTCTTAGCGGGGCCCGGGGAGCAGTTCTTC. Protein product: CASSEADPVLAGPGEQFF. The full variable domain, rest sourced from reference TRBV2 and TRBJ2-1, is EPEVTQTPSHQVTQMGQEVILRCVPISNHLYFYWYRQILGQKVEFLVSFYNNEISEKSEIFDDQFSVERPDGSNFTLKIRSTKLEDSAMYFCASSEADPVLAGPGEQFFGPGTRLTVL.

This clone was counted a few times. This sequence joins TRBV5-6 and TRBJ1-4, with 8 nucleotides matching TRBD1. The J segment lost 5 bases and the V segment lost 0 bases, leaving 6 bases of the junction unmatched. Germline V gene sequence: CDR1 SGHDT, CDR2 YYEEEE. This CDR3 is built from 16 residues. The CDR3 spells CASSLVFGQGNEKLFF. In DNA, the CDR3 is TGTGCCAGCAGCTTGGTATTCGGACAGGGAAATGAAAAACTGTTTTTT.